This T cell receptor (beta chain) was sequenced for a study of shared clonotypes between healthy human individuals (dated by TCRdb to about 2020). For context, the study as a whole: The cohort included three men and a couple of women between 18 and 49 years of age. For each donor, CD4 naive and CD4 memory were each given three plates, CD8 naive was given two plates, and CD8 memory was given one plate. To estimate repertoire size and how much clonotype sharing occurs between individuals, the study deeply sequenced the blood TCR repertoires of five or six healthy adults. To increase sequencing depth and limit assay-specific biases, different laboratories used diverse techniques to prepare libraries and sequence TCR repertoires. Per donor, leukapheresis produced somewhere between about 0.9 and 9 billion PBMCs. The study at large found these results: Sampling was restricted to blood, and TCR repertoires in tissue are likely to differ from TCR repertoires in blood. Compared with non-shared clonotypes, the clonotypes found in all four sorted-subset donors had higher generation probabilities. Naive subsets generally had larger estimated clonotype richness than memory subsets. Based on pairwise subsampling, the degree of clonotype sharing among donors was expected to be affected by sequencing depth. The genetic and exposure-history diversity represented was limited by the small number of donors. Even with the large sequencing depth, rarefaction of the sorted-subset datasets indicated that sequencing was incomplete. Approximately 5% of naive CD4, 3.5% of naive CD8, approximately 2.2% of memory CD4, and around 0.4% of memory CD8 clonotypes were shared across several donors.

On this clone: The clone's antigen remains unknown. No much larger clone is present one base from it, and per-base qualities are unavailable.

The donors were healthy, HIV-negative adults with no recently reported acute infections or vaccinations. All donors were Caucasian adults living in Nashville, Tennessee, USA. CD4+ T cells were enriched by magnetic negative selection; naive cells were then positively selected on CD45RA, and the negative fraction formed the memory subset. Blood was obtained by leukapheresis, after which PBMCs were separated by Ficoll-Histopaque density gradient centrifugation and cryopreserved in liquid nitrogen vapor phase. Analytical flow cytometry was used to check the purity and quantity of each magnetically sorted T cell population. Each sorted fraction had its genomic DNA isolated and then quantified by UV absorbance on a Nanodrop 2000c. TCR CDR3 regions were amplified from genomic DNA by multiplex PCR using the deep immunoSEQ assay. Extracted genomic DNA from each cell subset was spread evenly across all wells of several immunoSEQ 96-well plates, with each plate serving as a replicate. Each replicate PCR for sorted subsets received about 0.2 ug genomic DNA, equal to roughly 33,000 T cell genomes. Purified libraries were quantified with a Qubit 3.0 fluorometer, sized on a Bioanalyzer 2100, and re-quantified with the KAPA Library Quantification kit. Each immunoSEQ 96-well plate was sequenced on its own single-read 150-cycle Illumina NextSeq 550 flow cell. As for how the authors treated the data: Because the immunoSEQ output held only junctional sequences and lacked quality scores, the filtering could not match the filtering applied to full-length reads. To assign V/J genes and CDR3, sequences were annotated using PyIR, a Python wrapper for IgBLAST v1.9, with IMGT germline references. Reads were filtered out if the reads had weak V/J assignments (E-value above 1e-6), no CDR3, stop codons, out-of-frame junctions, or ambiguous translated residues. V3J clonotypes were defined as sequences sharing an identical inferred V gene, J gene, and CDR3 amino acid sequence. The percentage overlap between two repertoires was calculated by dividing the number of shared unique clonotypes by the size of the smaller repertoire. Repertoire richness was assessed with RTK rarefaction, the Chao1 estimator, and Recon v2.1 estimates of unobserved clonotypes. OLGA was used to compute generation probabilities for all TCRbeta clonotypes that the gDNA method yielded from a handful of donors. The table was pulled from immuneACCESS by TCRdb, which kept in-frame rearrangements only. Such tables lose some clones; where checked, under half of the loss comes from unresolved V genes, and the rest has no known cause. V and J calls and clone size are as listed in that table; D and trimming were resolved from the DNA. This sample holds about 2.4 million clones; more than 80% were observed only once. The ten most abundant clones make up more than 0.12% of the sample.

The source of this sequence is a man between 18 and 35 years old in good health. Sequenced material: naive CD4+ T cells sorted from blood. What this sample's cell subset or site label stands for: CD45RA+ positively selected.

The DNA reads as follows: TGTGCCTGGAAGAACGGGCCCTGGGGCGGGGAGCTGTTTTTT. Translated, this gives CAWKNGPWGGELFF. The rearrangement joined TRBV30 to TRBJ2-2, with the D gene too uncertain to name. From the cysteine up to the phenylalanine, the CDR3 has a length of 14 residues. Just the 42-base CDR3 DNA is kept, in frame starting at base 1. CDR1 and CDR2 are drawn from the germline V gene (reference sequence): GTSNPN, SVGIG. The germline ends are 16 bases apart after V is trimmed by 4 bases and J by 7 bases. Joined to the reference TRBV30 and TRBJ2-2 proteins, this CDR3 gives the full variable domain: SQTIHQWPATLVQPVGSPLSLECTVEGTSNPNLYWYRQAAGRGLQLLFYSVGIGQISSEVPQNLSASRPQDRQFILSSKKLLLSDSGFYLCAWKNGPWGGELFFGEGSRLTVL.